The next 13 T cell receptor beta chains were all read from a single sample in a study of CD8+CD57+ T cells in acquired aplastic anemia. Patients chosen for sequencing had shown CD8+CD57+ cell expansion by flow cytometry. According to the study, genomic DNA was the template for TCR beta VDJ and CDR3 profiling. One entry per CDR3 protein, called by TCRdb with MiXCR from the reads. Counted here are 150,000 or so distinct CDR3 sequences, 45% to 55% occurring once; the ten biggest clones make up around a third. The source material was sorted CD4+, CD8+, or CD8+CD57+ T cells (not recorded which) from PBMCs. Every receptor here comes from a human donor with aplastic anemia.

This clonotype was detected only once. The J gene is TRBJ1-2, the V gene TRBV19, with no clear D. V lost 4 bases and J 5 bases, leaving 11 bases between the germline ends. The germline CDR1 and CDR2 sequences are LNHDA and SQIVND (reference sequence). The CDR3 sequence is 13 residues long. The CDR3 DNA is TGTGCCAGTAGTAGGCAGGAACTGTATGGCTACACCTTC. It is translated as CASSRQELYGYTF.

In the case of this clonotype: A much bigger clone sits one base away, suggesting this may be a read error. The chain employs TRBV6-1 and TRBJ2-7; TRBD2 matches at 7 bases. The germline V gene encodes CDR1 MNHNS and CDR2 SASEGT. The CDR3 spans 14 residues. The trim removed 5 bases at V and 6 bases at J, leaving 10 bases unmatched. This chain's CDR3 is CASSLTSNFCEQYF. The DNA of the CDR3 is TGTGCCAGCAGTCTGACTAGCAATTTCTGCGAGCAGTACTTC.

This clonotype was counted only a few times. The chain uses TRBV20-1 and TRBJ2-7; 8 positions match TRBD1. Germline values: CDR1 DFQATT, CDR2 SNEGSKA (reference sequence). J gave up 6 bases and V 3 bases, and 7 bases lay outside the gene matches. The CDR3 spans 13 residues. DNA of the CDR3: TGCAGTGCTAGGCGGGGACAGGCCGCCGAGCAGTACTTC. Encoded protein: CSARRGQAAEQYF.

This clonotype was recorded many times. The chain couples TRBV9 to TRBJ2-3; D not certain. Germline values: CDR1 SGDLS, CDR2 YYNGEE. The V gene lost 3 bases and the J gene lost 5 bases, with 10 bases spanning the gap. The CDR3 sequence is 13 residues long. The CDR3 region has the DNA TGTGCCAGCAGCGACCCTATTCTAGATACGCAGTATTTT. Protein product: CASSDPILDTQYF.

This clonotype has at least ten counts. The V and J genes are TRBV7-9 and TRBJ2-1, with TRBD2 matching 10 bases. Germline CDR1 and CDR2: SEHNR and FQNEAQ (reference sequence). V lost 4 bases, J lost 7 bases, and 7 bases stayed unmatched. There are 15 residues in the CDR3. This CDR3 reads CASSSPGLATNEQFF. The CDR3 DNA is TGTGCCAGCAGCTCGCCGGGACTAGCGACAAATGAGCAGTTCTTC.

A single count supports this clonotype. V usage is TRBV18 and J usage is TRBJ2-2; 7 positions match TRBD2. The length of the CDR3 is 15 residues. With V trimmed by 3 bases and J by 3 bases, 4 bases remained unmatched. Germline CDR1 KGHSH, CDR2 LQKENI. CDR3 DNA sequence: TGTGCCAGCTCACCCACTAGCGTGGACACCGGGGAGCTGTTTTTT. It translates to CASSPTSVDTGELFF.

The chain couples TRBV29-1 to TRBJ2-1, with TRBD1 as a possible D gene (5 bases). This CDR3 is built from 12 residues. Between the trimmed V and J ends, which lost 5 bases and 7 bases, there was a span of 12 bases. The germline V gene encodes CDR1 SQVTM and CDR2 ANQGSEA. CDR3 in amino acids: CSVWQGRNEQFF. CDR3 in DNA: TGCAGCGTTTGGCAGGGCAGGAATGAGCAGTTCTTC.

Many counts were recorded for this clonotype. CDR3 sequence: CSVEDYGEIYGYTF. The CDR3 nucleotides are TGCAGCGTTGAAGATTACGGGGAAATATATGGCTACACCTTC. The chain links TRBV29-1 to TRBJ1-2, with D hard to call. The V gene's germline CDR1 is SQVTM and CDR2 ANQGSEA. The CDR3 extends over 14 amino acids. The V end was cut by 0 bases, the J end by 5 bases, with 13 bases between. The complete variable domain, with remaining parts taken from reference TRBV29-1 and TRBJ1-2, reads SAVISQKPSRDICQRGTSLTIQCQVDSQVTMMFWYRQQPGQSLTLIATANQGSEATYESGFVIDKFPISRPNLTFSTLTVSNMSPEDSSIYLCSVEDYGEIYGYTFGSGTRLTVV.

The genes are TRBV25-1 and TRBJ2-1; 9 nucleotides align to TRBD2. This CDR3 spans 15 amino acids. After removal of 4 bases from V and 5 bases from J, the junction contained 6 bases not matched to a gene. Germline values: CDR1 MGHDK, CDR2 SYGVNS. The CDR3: CASSGASGADNEQFF. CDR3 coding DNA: TGTGCCAGCAGTGGTGCTAGCGGGGCAGACAATGAGCAGTTCTTC.

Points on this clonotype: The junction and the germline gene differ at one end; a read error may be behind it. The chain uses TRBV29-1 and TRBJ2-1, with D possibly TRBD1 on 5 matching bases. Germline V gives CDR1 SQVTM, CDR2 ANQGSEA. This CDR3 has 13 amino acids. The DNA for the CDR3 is TGCAGCGTTAAAGGGGTAGTGCGGTATGAGCAGCTCTTC. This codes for CSVKGVVRYEQLF.

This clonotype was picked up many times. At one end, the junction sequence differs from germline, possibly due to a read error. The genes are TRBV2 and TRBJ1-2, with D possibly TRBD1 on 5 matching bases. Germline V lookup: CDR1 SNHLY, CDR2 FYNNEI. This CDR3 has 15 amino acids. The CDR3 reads CASSDEDILGYSYTF. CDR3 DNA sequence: TGTGCCAGCAGTGATGAGGACATACTGGGCTATAGCTACACCTTC.

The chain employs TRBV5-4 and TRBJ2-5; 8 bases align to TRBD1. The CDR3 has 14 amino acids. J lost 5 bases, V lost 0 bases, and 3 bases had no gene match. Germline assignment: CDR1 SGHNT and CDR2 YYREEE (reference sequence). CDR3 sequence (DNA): TGTGCCAGCAGCTTGGACAGGGGGGCGGAGACCCAGTACTTC. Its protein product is CASSLDRGAETQYF.

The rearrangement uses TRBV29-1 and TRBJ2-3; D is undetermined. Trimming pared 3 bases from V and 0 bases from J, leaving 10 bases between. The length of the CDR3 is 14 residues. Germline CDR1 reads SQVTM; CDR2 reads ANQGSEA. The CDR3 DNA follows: TGCAGCGTTGAGGCAGGCGCTAGCACAGATACGCAGTATTTT. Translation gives CSVEAGASTDTQYF.